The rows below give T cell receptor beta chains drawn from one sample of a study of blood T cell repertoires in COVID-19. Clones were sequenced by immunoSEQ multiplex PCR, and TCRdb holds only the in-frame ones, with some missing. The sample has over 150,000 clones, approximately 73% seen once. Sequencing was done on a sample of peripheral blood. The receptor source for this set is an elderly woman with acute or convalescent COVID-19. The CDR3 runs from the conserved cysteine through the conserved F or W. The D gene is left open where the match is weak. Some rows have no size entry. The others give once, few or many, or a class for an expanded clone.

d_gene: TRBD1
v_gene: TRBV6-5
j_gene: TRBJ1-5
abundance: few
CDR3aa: CASSYSRQGNQPQHF
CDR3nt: TGTGCCAGCAGTTACTCGCGACAGGGGAATCAGCCCCAGCATTTT

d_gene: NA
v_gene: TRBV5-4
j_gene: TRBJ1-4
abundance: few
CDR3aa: CASSLDREGEKLFF
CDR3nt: TGTGCCAGCAGCTTGGACAGGGAGGGCGAAAAACTGTTTTTT

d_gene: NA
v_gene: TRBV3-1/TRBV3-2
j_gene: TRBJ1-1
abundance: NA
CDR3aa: CASSQGHAGEKAFF
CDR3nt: TGTGCCAGCAGCCAGGGACACGCCGGAGAGAAAGCTTTCTTT

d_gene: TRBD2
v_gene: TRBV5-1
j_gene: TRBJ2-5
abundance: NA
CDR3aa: CASSLGPLNAAGGLGQYF
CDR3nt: TGCGCCAGCAGCTTAGGCCCCCTCAACGCGGCGGGGGGGCTTGGCCAGTACTTC

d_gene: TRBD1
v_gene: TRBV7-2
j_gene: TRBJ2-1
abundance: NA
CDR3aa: CASTRTGLSYNEQFF
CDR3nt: TGTGCCAGCACCCGGACAGGATTATCTTACAATGAGCAGTTCTTC

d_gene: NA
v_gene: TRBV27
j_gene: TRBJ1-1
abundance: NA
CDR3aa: CASSLTGLFQPSDTEAFF
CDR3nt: TGTGCCAGCAGCCTCACAGGGTTATTTCAACCGTCGGACACTGAAGCTTTCTTT

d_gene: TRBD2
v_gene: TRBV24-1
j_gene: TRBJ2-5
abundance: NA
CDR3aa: CATSEAGSKETQYF
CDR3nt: TGTGCCACCAGTGAAGCGGGATCGAAAGAGACCCAGTACTTC

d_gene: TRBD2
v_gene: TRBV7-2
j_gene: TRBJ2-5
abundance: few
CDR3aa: CASSSRTSEETQYF
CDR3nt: TGTGCCAGCAGCTCACGGACTAGCGAGGAGACCCAGTACTTC

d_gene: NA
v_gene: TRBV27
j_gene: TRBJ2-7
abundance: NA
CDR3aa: CASSSLQSYEQYF
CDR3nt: TGTGCCAGCAGTTCGCTCCAGTCCTACGAGCAGTACTTC

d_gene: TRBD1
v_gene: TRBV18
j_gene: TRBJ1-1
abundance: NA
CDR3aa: CASSTTGDRSEAFF
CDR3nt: TGTGCCAGCTCAACAACAGGGGATCGTTCTGAAGCTTTCTTT

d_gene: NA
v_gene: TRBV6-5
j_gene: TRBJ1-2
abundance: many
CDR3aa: CASSREDTLNYGYTF
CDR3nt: TGTGCCAGCAGTCGGGAGGACACCCTCAACTATGGCTACACCTTC

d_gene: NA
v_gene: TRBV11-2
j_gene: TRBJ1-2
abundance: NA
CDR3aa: CASSRDRQNLNYGYTF
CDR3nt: TGTGCCAGCAGCCGAGATCGACAGAACCTTAACTATGGCTACACCTTC

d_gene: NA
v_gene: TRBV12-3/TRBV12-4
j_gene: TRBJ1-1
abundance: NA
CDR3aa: CASSLTGSTEAFF
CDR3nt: TGTGCCAGCAGTTTAACAGGGTCCACTGAAGCTTTCTTT

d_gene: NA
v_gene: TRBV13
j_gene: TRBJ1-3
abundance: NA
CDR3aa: CASSLRGGLSSGNTIYF
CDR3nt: TGTGCCAGCAGCTTAAGGGGTGGCCTGAGCTCTGGAAACACCATATATTTT

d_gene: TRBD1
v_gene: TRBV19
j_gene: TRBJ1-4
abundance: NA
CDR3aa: CASMDRANEKLFF
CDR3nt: TGTGCCAGCATGGACAGGGCTAATGAAAAACTGTTTTTT